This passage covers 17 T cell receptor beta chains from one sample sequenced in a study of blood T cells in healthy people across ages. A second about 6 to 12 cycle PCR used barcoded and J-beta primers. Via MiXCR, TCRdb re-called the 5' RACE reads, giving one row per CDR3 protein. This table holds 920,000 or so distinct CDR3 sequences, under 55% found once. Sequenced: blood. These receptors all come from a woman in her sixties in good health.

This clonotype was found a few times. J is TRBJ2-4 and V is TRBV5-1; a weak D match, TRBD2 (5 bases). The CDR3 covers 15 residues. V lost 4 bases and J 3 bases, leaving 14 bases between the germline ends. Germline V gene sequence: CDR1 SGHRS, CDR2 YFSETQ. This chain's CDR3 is CASSAAGVGKNIQYF. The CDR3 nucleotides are TGCGCCAGCAGCGCGGCGGGTGTTGGCAAAAACATTCAGTACTTC.

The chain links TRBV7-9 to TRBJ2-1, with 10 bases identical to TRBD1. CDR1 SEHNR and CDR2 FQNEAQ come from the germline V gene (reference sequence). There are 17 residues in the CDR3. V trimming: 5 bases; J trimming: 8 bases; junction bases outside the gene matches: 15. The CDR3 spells CASSESDTGTGDHEQFF. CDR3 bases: TGTGCCAGCAGCGAATCCGATACCGGGACAGGGGACCATGAGCAGTTCTTC.

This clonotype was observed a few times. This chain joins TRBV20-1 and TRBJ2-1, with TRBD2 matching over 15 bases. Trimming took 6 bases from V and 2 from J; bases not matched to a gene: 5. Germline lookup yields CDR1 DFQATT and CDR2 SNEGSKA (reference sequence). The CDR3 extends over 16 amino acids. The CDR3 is CSAQGLAGGAYNEQFF. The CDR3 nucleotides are TGCAGTGCCCAGGGACTAGCGGGGGGAGCCTACAATGAGCAGTTCTTC.

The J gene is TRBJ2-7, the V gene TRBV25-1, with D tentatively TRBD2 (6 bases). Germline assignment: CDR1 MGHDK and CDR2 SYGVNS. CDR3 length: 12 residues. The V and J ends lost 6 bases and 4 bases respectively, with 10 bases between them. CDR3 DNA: TGTGCCAGCAGGGAGGGCATATACGAGCAGTACTTC. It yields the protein CASREGIYEQYF.

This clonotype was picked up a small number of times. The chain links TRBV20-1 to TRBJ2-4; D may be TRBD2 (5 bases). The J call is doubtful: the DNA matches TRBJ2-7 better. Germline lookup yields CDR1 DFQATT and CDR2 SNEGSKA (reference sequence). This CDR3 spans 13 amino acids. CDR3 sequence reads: CSASGNHPYEQYF. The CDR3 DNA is TGCAGTGCTAGCGGGAACCATCCCTACGAGCAGTACTTC.

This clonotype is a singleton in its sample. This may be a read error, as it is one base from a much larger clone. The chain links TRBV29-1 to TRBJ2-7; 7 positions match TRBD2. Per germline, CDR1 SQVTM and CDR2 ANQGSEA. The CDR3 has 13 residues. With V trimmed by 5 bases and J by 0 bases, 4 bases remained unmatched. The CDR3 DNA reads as TGCAGCGTTCTCACTAGCGACTCCTACGAGCAGTACTTC. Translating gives CSVLTSDSYEQYF.

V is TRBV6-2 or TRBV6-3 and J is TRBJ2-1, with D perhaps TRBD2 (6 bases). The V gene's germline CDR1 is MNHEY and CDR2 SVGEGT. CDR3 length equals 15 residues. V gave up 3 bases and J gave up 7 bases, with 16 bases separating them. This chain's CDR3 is CASSYGGSGGNEQFF. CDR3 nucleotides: TGTGCCAGCAGTTATGGAGGATCCGGGGGAAATGAGCAGTTCTTC.

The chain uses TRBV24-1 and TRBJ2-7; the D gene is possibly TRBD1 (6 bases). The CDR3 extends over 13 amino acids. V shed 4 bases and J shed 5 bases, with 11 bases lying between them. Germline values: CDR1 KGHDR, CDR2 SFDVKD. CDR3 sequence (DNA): TGTGCCACCAGTGACACTGACAGGAACGAGCAGTACTTC. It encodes CATSDTDRNEQYF.

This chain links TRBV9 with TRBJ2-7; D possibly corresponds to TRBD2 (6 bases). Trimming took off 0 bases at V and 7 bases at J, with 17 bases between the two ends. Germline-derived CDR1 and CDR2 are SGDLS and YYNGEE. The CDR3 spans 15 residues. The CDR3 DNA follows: TGTGCCAGCAGCGTAGTTGCGGGGCCCTACAATGAGCAGTACTTC. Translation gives CASSVVAGPYNEQYF.

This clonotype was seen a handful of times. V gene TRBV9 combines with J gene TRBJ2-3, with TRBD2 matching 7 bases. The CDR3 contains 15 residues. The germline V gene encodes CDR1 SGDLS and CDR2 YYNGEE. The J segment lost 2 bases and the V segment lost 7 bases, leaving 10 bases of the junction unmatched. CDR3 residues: CASSRPAGPTDTQYF. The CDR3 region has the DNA TGTGCCAGCTCAAGACCAGCGGGGCCCACAGATACGCAGTATTTT.

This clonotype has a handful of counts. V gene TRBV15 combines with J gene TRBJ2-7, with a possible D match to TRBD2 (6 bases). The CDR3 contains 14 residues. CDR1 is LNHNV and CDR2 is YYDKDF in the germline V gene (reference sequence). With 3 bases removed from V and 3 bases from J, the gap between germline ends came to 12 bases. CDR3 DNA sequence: TGTGCCACCAGCAGTGGGGGGTCCGGCTACGAGCAGTACTTC. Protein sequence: CATSSGGSGYEQYF.

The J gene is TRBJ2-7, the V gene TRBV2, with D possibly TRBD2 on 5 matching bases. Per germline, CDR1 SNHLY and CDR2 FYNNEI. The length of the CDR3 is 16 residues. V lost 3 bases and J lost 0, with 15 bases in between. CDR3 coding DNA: TGTGCCAGCAGTGATTGGACCCGCGCGGGCTCCTACGAGCAGTACTTC. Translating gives CASSDWTRAGSYEQYF.

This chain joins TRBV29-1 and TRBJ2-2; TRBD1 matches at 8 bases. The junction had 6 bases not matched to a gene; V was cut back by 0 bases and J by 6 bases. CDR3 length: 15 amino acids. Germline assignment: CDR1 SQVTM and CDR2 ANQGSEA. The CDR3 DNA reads TGCAGCGTTGAAGATCGGAGGGGACAGGCCGGGGAGCTGTTTTTT. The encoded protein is CSVEDRRGQAGELFF.

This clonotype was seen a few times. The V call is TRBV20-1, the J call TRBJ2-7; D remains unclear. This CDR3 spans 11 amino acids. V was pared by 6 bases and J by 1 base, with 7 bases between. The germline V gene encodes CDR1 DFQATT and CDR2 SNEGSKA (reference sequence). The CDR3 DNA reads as TGCAGTGCCGTAGAATCCTACGAGCAGTACTTC. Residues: CSAVESYEQYF.

CDR3 loop: CASSEDDNEQFF. The CDR3 DNA is TGTGCCAGCAGTGAGGATGACAATGAGCAGTTCTTC. This chain links TRBV2 with TRBJ2-1; no reliable D call. The CDR3 loop spans 12 amino acids. Germline V gives CDR1 SNHLY, CDR2 FYNNEI. Deletions cut 3 bases from V and 5 bases from J, with 5 bases between. The full variable domain, with the rest looked up from reference TRBV2 and TRBJ2-1, is EPEVTQTPSHQVTQMGQEVILRCVPISNHLYFYWYRQILGQKVEFLVSFYNNEISEKSEIFDDQFSVERPDGSNFTLKIRSTKLEDSAMYFCASSEDDNEQFFGPGTRLTVL.

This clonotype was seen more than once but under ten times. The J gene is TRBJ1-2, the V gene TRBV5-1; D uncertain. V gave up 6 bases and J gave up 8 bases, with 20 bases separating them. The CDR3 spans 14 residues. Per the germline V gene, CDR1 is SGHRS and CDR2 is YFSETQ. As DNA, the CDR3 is TGCGCCAGCAACCCCGCTAGTGCAGCCCTCGGCTACACCTTC. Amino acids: CASNPASAALGYTF.

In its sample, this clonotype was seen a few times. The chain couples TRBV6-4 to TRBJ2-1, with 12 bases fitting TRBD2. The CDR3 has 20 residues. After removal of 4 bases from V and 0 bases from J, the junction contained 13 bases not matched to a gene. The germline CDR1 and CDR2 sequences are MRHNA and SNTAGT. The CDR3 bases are TGTGCCAGCAGTGTATCCGGGACTAGCGGGTTGGGGGCCTCCTACAATGAGCAGTTCTTC. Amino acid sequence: CASSVSGTSGLGASYNEQFF.